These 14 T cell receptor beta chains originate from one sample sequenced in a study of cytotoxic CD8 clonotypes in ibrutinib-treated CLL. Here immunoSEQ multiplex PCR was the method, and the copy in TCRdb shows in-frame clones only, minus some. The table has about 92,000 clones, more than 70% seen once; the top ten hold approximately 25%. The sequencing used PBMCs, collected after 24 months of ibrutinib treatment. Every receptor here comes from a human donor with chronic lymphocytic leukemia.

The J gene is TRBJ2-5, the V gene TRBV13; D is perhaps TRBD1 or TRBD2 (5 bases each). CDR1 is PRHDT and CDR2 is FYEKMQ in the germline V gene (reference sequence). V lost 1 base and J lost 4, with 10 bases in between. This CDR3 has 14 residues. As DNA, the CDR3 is TGTGCCAGCAGCTTAGTACCGGGGCCAGAGACCCAGTACTTC. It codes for CASSLVPGPETQYF.

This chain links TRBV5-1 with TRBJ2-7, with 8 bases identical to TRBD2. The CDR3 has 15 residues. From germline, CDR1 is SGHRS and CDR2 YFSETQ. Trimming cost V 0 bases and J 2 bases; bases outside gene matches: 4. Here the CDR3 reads CASSLGGSGTYEQYF. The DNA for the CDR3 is TGCGCCAGCAGCTTGGGTGGTAGCGGGACCTACGAGCAGTACTTC.

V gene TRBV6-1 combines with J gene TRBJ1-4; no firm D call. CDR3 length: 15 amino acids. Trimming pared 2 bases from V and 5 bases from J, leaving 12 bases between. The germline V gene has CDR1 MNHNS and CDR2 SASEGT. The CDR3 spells CASSEPPNTNEKLFF. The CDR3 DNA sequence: TGTGCCAGCAGTGAACCCCCGAATACCAATGAAAAACTGTTTTTT.

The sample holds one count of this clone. CDR3 nucleotide sequence: TGTGCCAGCAGCTTAGGGGGAGGGACAGGGAGGGAGGAGACCCAGTACTTC. Protein sequence: CASSLGGGTGREETQYF. This sequence joins TRBV11-2 and TRBJ2-5; 9 bases map to TRBD1. The CDR3 sequence is 17 residues long. Per the germline V gene, CDR1 is SGHAT and CDR2 is FQNNGV. J was trimmed by 5 bases and V by 1 base; bases with no gene match: 11. Variable domain in full (rest from reference TRBV11-2 and TRBJ2-5): EAGVAQSPRYKIIEKRQSVAFWCNPISGHATLYWYQQILGQGPKLLIQFQNNGVVDDSQLPKDRFSAERLKGVDSTLKIQPAKLEDSAVYLCASSLGGGTGREETQYFGPGTRLLVL.

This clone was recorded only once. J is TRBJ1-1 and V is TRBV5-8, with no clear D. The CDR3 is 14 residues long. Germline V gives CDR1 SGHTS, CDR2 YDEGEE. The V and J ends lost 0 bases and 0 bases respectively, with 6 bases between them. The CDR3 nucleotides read TGTGCCAGCAGCTTGGAACAGATGAACACTGAAGCTTTCTTT. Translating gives CASSLEQMNTEAFF.

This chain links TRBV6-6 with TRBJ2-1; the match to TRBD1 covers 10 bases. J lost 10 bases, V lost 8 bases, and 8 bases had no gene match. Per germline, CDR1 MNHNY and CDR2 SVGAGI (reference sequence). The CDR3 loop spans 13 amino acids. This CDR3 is CASSGQGVREQFF. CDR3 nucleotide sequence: TGTGCCAGCTCCGGACAGGGGGTTCGGGAGCAGTTCTTC.

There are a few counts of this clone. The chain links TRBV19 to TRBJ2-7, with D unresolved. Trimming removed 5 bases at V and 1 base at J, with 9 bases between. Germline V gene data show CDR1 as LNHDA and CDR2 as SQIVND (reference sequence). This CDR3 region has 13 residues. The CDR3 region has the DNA TGTGCCAGTAGTCCCTCCAGATCCTACGAGCAGTACTTC. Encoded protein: CASSPSRSYEQYF.

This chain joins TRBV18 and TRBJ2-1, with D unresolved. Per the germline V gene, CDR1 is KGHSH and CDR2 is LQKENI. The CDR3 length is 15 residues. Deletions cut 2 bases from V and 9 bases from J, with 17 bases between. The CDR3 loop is CASSPIPPVPGEQFF. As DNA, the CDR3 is TGTGCCAGCTCACCAATTCCTCCGGTACCGGGTGAGCAGTTCTTC.

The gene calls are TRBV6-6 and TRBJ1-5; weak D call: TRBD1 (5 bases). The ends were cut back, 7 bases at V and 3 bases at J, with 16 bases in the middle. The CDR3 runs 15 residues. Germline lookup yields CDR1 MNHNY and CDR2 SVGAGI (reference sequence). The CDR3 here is CASTQTGGYNQPQHF. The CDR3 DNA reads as TGTGCCAGCACCCAAACGGGGGGATACAATCAGCCCCAGCATTTT.

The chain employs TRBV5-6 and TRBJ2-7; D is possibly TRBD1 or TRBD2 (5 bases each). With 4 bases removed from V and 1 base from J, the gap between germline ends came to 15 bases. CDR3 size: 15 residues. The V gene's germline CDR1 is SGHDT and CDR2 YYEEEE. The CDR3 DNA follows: TGTGCCAGCAGCATTAACCGGGACCGGTCCTACGAGCAGTACTTC. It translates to CASSINRDRSYEQYF.

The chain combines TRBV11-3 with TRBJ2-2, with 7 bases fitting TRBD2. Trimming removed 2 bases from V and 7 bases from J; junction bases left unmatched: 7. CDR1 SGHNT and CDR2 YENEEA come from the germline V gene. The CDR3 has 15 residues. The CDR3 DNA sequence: TGTGCCAGCAGCTTAATGGGAGGGGTTGGCGGGGAGCTGTTTTTT. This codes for CASSLMGGVGGELFF.

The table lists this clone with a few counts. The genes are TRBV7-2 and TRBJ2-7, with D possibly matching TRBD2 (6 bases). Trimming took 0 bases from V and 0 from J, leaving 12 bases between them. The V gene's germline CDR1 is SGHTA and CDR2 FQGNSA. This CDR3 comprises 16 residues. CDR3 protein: CASSLALPSDSYEQYF. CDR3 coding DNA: TGTGCCAGCAGCTTAGCCTTGCCTAGCGACTCCTACGAGCAGTACTTC.

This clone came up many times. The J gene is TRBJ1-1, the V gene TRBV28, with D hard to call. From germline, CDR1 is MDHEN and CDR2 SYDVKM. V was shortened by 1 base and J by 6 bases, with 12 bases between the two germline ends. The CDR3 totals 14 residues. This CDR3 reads CASSLFQASAEAFF. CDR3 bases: TGTGCCAGCAGTTTATTTCAGGCGTCCGCTGAAGCTTTCTTT.

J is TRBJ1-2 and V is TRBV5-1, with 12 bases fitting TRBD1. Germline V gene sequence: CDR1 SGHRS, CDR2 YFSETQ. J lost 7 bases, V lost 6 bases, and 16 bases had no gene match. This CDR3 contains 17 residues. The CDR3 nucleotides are TGCGCCAGCAACAGCTTGATTTCGGGACAGGGGGCTATTGGCTACACCTTC. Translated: CASNSLISGQGAIGYTF.